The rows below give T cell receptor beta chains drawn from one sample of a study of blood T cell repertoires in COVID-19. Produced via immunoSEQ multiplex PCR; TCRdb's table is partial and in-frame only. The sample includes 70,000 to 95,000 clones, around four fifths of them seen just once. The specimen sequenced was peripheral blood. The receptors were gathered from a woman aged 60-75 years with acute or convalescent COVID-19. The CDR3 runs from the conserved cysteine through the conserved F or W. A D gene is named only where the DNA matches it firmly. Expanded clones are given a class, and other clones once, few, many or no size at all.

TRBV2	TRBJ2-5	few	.	CASRGEQGEAQYF	TGTGCCAGCAGGGGGGAACAGGGTGAGGCCCAGTACTTC
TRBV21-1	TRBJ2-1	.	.	CASRRERFDEQFF	TGTGCCAGCAGGCGGGAGAGGTTCGATGAGCAGTTCTTC
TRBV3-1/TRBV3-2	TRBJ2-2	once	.	CASSPSGIGELFF	TGTGCCAGCAGCCCCTCGGGAATCGGGGAGCTGTTTTTT
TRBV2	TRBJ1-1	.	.	CASSETGTMGSMNTEAFF	TGTGCCAGCAGTGAAACCGGGACAATGGGATCCATGAACACTGAAGCTTTCTTT
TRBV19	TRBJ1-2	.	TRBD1	CASREQGVKHGYTF	TGTGCCAGTAGGGAACAGGGGGTTAAGCATGGCTACACCTTC
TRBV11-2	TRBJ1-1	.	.	CASSLFSVITGRGTEAFF	TGTGCCAGCAGCTTATTTTCAGTAATCACAGGTAGGGGCACTGAAGCTTTCTTT
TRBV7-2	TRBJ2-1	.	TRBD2	CASSLLPPGGSAGNEQFF	TGTGCCAGCAGCTTACTCCCCCCCGGCGGGAGTGCAGGCAATGAGCAGTTCTTC
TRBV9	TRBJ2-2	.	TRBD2	CASSAYSSGRSAGELFF	TGTGCCAGCAGCGCCTACTCTAGCGGGAGATCTGCCGGGGAGCTGTTTTTT
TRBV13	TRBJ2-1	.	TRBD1	CASSFHATGTADNEQFF	TGTGCCAGCAGCTTTCACGCTACCGGGACAGCGGACAATGAGCAGTTCTTC
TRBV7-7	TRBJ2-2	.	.	CASSKNRFNPGELFF	TGTGCCAGCAGCAAAAACCGGTTCAATCCCGGGGAGCTGTTTTTT
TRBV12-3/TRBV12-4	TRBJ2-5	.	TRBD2	CASDPGGQGTQYF	TGTGCCAGCGATCCGGGGGGGCAGGGGACCCAGTACTTC
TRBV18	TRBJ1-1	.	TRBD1	CASSQTGTTEAFF	TGTGCCAGCTCACAGACAGGGACGACTGAAGCTTTCTTT
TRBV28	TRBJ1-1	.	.	CASGGTEAFF	TGTGCCAGCGGGGGGACTGAAGCTTTCTTT
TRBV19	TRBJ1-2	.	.	CASSASTGGRGNYGYTF	TGTGCCAGTAGTGCCTCGACAGGCGGACGGGGCAACTATGGCTACACCTTC
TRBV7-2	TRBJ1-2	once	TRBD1	CASSLVDRASGYTF	TGTGCCAGCAGCTTAGTCGACAGGGCGAGTGGCTACACCTTC
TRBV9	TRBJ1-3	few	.	CASSVAPESSGNTIYF	TGTGCCAGCAGCGTAGCTCCGGAGAGCTCTGGAAACACCATATATTTT
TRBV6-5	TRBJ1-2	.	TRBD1	CASSYTGQGSGYTF	TGTGCCAGCAGTTACACCGGACAGGGCTCTGGCTACACCTTC
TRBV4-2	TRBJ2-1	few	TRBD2	CASSQDTGLAGDEQFF	TGTGCCAGCAGCCAAGATACGGGACTAGCGGGGGATGAGCAGTTCTTC
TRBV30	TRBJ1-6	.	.	CAWSERTNSPLHF	TGTGCCTGGAGTGAAAGGACAAATTCACCCCTCCACTTT
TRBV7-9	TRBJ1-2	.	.	CASSPGQNLNYGYTF	TGTGCCAGCAGCCCTGGACAGAACCTGAACTATGGCTACACCTTC
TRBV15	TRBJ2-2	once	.	CATSKTPSNSGELFF	TGTGCCACCAGCAAGACACCGTCCAACTCCGGGGAGCTGTTTTTT
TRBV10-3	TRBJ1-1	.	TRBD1	CATRGKRQGGDEAFF	TGTGCCACGCGCGGGAAGAGACAGGGGGGCGATGAAGCTTTCTTT
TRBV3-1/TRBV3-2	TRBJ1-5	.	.	CASSQRLPGVSNQPQHF	TGTGCCAGCAGCCAACGCCTACCAGGGGTGAGCAATCAGCCCCAGCATTTT
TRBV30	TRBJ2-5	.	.	CAWTPLTEQETQYF	TGTGCCTGGACCCCCCTGACTGAACAAGAGACCCAGTACTTC
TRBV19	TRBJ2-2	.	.	CASSKGLRTGELFF	TGTGCCAGTAGTAAGGGGTTGCGGACCGGGGAGCTGTTTTTT
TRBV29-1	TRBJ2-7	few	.	CSVVGSSSEQYF	TGCAGCGTTGTAGGTTCTAGCAGCGAGCAGTACTTC
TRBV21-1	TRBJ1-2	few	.	CASRYRDRFLGYTF	TGTGCCAGCAGGTACCGGGACAGGTTCCTTGGCTACACCTTC
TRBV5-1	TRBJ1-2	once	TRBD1	CASSTETTGRAGGYTF	TGCGCCAGCAGCACCGAAACGACAGGGCGGGCGGGTGGCTACACCTTC
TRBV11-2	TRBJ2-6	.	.	CASSSLSPGAPGANVLTF	TGTGCCAGCAGCTCCTTATCTCCTGGGGCCCCTGGGGCCAACGTCCTGACTTTC
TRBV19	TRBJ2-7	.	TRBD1	CASSISTGASEQYF	TGTGCCAGTAGTATATCGACAGGGGCCTCCGAGCAGTACTTC
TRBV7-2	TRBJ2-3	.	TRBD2	CASSLGAGGSTDTQYF	TGTGCCAGCAGCTTAGGGGCGGGGGGAAGCACAGATACGCAGTATTTT
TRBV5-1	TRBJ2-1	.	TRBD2	CASSFRLAGYNEQFF	TGCGCCAGCAGCTTCCGACTAGCGGGGTACAATGAGCAGTTCTTC
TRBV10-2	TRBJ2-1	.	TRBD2	CASRFGTSGIRNEQFF	TGCGCCAGCAGGTTCGGGACTAGCGGTATTAGGAATGAGCAGTTCTTC
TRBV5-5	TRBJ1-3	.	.	CASSSTGNSGNTIYF	TGTGCCAGCAGCTCCACAGGGAACTCTGGAAACACCATATATTTT
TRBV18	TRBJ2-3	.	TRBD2	CASSPRLTSTYTQYF	TGTGCCAGCTCACCCCGGTTGACTAGCACGTATACGCAGTATTTT
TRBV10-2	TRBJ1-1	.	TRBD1	CASATPGGYTEAFF	TGCGCCAGCGCTACTCCAGGGGGTTACACTGAAGCTTTCTTT
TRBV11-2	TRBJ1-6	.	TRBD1	CASSLKTGSNSPLHF	TGTGCCAGCAGCTTGAAGACAGGGAGTAATTCACCCCTCCACTTT
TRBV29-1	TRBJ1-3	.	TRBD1	CSVGTGGSGNTIYF	TGCAGCGTTGGGACAGGGGGGTCTGGAAACACCATATATTTT
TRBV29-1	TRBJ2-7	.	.	CSVEVAAKSTYEQYF	TGCAGCGTTGAAGTGGCGGCAAAAAGCACCTACGAGCAGTACTTC
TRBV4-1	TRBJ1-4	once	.	CASIPGVPATNEKLFF	TGCGCCAGCATTCCGGGGGTACCGGCAACTAATGAAAAACTGTTTTTT
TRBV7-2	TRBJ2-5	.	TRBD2	CASSSGAQRGAQETQYF	TGTGCCAGCAGCTCAGGGGCCCAGCGGGGGGCTCAAGAGACCCAGTACTTC